The 16 T cell receptor beta chains given below trace back to one sample, sequenced in a study of shared clonotypes between healthy human individuals. Libraries were prepared by immunoSEQ multiplex PCR; TCRdb keeps only in-frame clonotypes and omits some of them. This sample has around 1.4 million clones, with around 98.5% found just once. The sequenced material came from naive CD4+ T cells sorted from blood. Subset specified: CD45RA+ positively selected. The receptors originated from a man aged 25 to 40 in good health.

This clone was found once. This chain joins TRBV28 and TRBJ1-5; D call uncertain. CDR3 length: 15 amino acids. The germline V gene has CDR1 MDHEN and CDR2 SYDVKM. The ends were cut back, 2 bases at V and 2 bases at J, with 10 bases in the middle. The CDR3 coding sequence is TGTGCCAGCAGTTTACTGGGCATCGGCAATCAGCCCCAGCATTTT. Translated, it gives CASSLLGIGNQPQHF.

The chain carries TRBV25-1 and TRBJ1-2; TRBD1 might be the D (5 bases). Germline V gene sequence: CDR1 MGHDK, CDR2 SYGVNS. V gave up 2 bases and J gave up 8 bases, with 18 bases separating them. The length of the CDR3 is 15 residues. As DNA, the CDR3 is TGTGCCAGCAGTGAAGGGGCCGGGCGCCAAGAAGGCTACACCTTC. Translating it yields CASSEGAGRQEGYTF.

This chain's CDR3 is CAWSGGGSANEQFF. The CDR3 DNA is TGTGCCTGGAGTGGTGGGGGGAGCGCCAATGAGCAGTTCTTC. The J gene is TRBJ2-1, the V gene TRBV30; TRBD2 is a possible D gene (6 bases). The CDR3 sequence is 14 residues long. V lost 1 base and J lost 6, with 13 bases in between. The germline gives CDR1 GTSNPN, CDR2 SVGIG (reference sequence).

The chain employs TRBV6-1 and TRBJ2-3; maybe TRBD1 (5 bases). The CDR3 spans 15 residues. The ends were cut back, 6 bases at V and 0 bases at J, with 13 bases in the middle. Germline lookup yields CDR1 MNHNS and CDR2 SASEGT. The CDR3 nucleotides read TGTGCCAGCAGCCGTACAGGTACTAGCACAGATACGCAGTATTTT. Its protein is CASSRTGTSTDTQYF.

In this sample, this clone turned up once. The rearrangement uses TRBV6-5 and TRBJ2-3; 7 nucleotides line up with TRBD1. The germline V gene encodes CDR1 MNHEY and CDR2 SVGAGI. The CDR3 spans 15 residues. The ends lost 2 bases at V and 2 bases at J; junction bases unmatched: 4. CDR3 DNA: TGTGCCAGCAGTTACCGGGACAGACACACAGATACGCAGTATTTT. This encodes CASSYRDRHTDTQYF.

Only one count was recorded for this clone. At the DNA level, this CDR3 is encoded by other sequences in the same sample as well. This chain connects TRBV5-1 to TRBJ2-3, with unresolved D. The CDR3 covers 14 residues. Germline CDR1 and CDR2: SGHRS and YFSETQ. V lost 2 bases and J 3 bases, leaving 10 bases between the germline ends. This chain's CDR3 is CASSLGLRTDTQYF. The DNA of the CDR3 is TGCGCCAGCAGCTTAGGGTTGCGAACAGATACGCAGTATTTT.

V gene TRBV7-9 combines with J gene TRBJ2-1; 10 positions agree with TRBD2. The CDR3 length is 16 residues. Germline trimming cut 1 base from V and 4 bases from J; bases unmatched to any gene: 4. CDR1 SEHNR and CDR2 FQNEAQ come from the germline V gene (reference sequence). The CDR3 sequence: CASSLGGTSEYNEQFF. The CDR3 nucleotides read TGTGCCAGCAGCTTAGGTGGGACTAGCGAATACAATGAGCAGTTCTTC.

As concerns this clone: Within the sample, other DNA sequences also encode this same CDR3. V usage is TRBV18 and J usage is TRBJ2-3; D might be TRBD1 (6 bases). CDR1 is KGHSH, CDR2 LQKENI, per germline. The CDR3 loop spans 15 amino acids. V shed 1 base and J shed 0 bases, with 8 bases lying between them. The CDR3 here is CASSPRQASTDTQYF. The DNA of the CDR3 is TGTGCCAGCTCACCACGACAGGCCAGCACAGATACGCAGTATTTT.

V gene TRBV15 combines with J gene TRBJ1-1, with 9 bases that match TRBD1. Germline V CDR1 and CDR2: LNHNV, YYDKDF (reference sequence). J gave up 2 bases and V 1 base, and 5 bases lay outside the gene matches. The CDR3 is 16 residues long. The CDR3 bases are TGTGCCACCAGCAGAGTAGGGACAGGGAAAAACACTGAAGCTTTCTTT. This encodes CATSRVGTGKNTEAFF. The variable domain in full, completed from reference TRBV15 and TRBJ1-1, reads DAMVIQNPRYQVTQFGKPVTLSCSQTLNHNVMYWYQQKSSQAPKLLFHYYDKDFNNEADTPDNFQSRRPNTSFCFLDIRSPGLGDTAMYLCATSRVGTGKNTEAFFGQGTRLTVV.

The V gene is TRBV25-1, the J gene TRBJ2-5; D gene uncertain. V lost 3 bases, J lost 5 bases, and 10 bases lay in between. Germline-derived CDR1 and CDR2 are MGHDK and SYGVNS. The CDR3 totals 13 residues. The CDR3 DNA is TGTGCCAGCAGTGACCCCTCTGTGGAGACCCAGTACTTC. It codes for CASSDPSVETQYF.

This rearrangement joins TRBV29-1 to TRBJ2-3, with a tentative D call TRBD1 (5 bases). The CDR3 contains 19 residues. Germline V gene sequence: CDR1 SQVTM, CDR2 ANQGSEA. Trimming cost V 0 bases and J 3 bases, with 25 bases left between them. CDR3 in amino acids: CSVEDWDEPPLRVTDTQYF. In DNA, the CDR3 is TGCAGCGTTGAAGATTGGGATGAACCCCCTCTCAGGGTTACAGATACGCAGTATTTT.

Written as DNA, the CDR3 is TGTGCCAGCAGCACAGGGACAAGTTCAGCACAAGAGACCCAGTACTTC. Translating gives CASSTGTSSAQETQYF. The rearrangement uses TRBV11-2 and TRBJ2-5; D might be TRBD1 (6 bases). The CDR3 runs to 16 residues. The V and J ends lost 5 bases and 2 bases respectively, with 18 bases between them. Germline loops: CDR1 SGHAT, CDR2 FQNNGV.

The chain is built from TRBV5-6 and TRBJ1-2, with D possibly being TRBD1 (5 bases). This CDR3 region has 13 residues. V lost 5 bases and J lost 3, with 11 bases in between. CDR1 and CDR2 (germline): SGHDT, YYEEEE. This CDR3 reads CASRFQGYYGYTF. The DNA for the CDR3 is TGTGCCAGCAGGTTTCAGGGTTACTATGGCTACACCTTC.

About this clone itself: The junction and the germline gene differ at one end; a read error may be behind it. The genes are TRBV9 and TRBJ1-2, with D tentatively TRBD1 (5 bases). Germline V CDR1 and CDR2: SGDLS, YYNGEE. CDR3 length: 11 amino acids. As DNA, the CDR3 is TGTGCCAGCAGCTCCCGGGGACCTCTAGGATTC. Its protein is CASSSRGPLGF.

This chain joins TRBV11-3 and TRBJ2-1, with D possibly TRBD2 on 5 matching bases. The CDR3 consists of 15 residues. Deletions cut 0 bases from V and 5 bases from J, with 11 bases between. Per the germline V gene, CDR1 is SGHNT and CDR2 is YENEEA. CDR3 in DNA: TGTGCCAGCAGCTTAGATTGGGGAGCTCACAATGAGCAGTTCTTC. Protein sequence: CASSLDWGAHNEQFF. The full variable domain, rest sourced from reference TRBV11-3 and TRBJ2-1, is EAGVVQSPRYKIIEKKQPVAFWCNPISGHNTLYWYLQNLGQGPELLIRYENEEAVDDSQLPKDRFSAERLKGVDSTLKIQPAELGDSAVYLCASSLDWGAHNEQFFGPGTRLTVL.

With regard to this clone: Within the sample, other DNA sequences also encode this same CDR3. As DNA, the CDR3 is TGTGCCAGCTCACCAGGCCGCTACGAGCAGTACTTC. It translates to CASSPGRYEQYF. The chain links TRBV18 to TRBJ2-7; D uncertain. V lost 2 bases, J lost 3 bases, and 5 bases lay in between. The CDR3 runs 12 residues. Germline CDR1 is KGHSH and CDR2 is LQKENI.